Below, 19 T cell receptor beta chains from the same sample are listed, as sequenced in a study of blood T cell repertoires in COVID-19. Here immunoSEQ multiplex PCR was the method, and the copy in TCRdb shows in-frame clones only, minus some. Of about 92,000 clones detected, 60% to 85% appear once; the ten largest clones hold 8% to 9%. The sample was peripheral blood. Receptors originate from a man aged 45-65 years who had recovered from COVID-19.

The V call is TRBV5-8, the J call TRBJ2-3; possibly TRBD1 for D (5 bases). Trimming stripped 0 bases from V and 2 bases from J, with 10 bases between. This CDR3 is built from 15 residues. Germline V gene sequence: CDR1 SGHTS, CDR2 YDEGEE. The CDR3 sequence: CASSLEGVDTDTQYF. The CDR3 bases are TGTGCCAGCAGCTTGGAAGGGGTGGACACAGATACGCAGTATTTT.

CDR3 amino acids: CASSFSGRDPHEQFF. The CDR3, as DNA: TGTGCCAGCAGCTTTAGCGGGAGGGACCCCCATGAGCAGTTCTTC. J is TRBJ2-1 and V is TRBV7-9; 11 nucleotides align to TRBD2. The CDR3 runs 15 residues. The junction had 6 bases not matched to a gene; V was cut back by 3 bases and J by 8 bases. Germline V gene data show CDR1 as SEHNR and CDR2 as FQNEAQ (reference sequence). The variable domain in full, completed from reference TRBV7-9 and TRBJ2-1, reads DTGVSQNPRHKITKRGQNVTFRCDPISEHNRLYWYRQTLGQGPEFLTYFQNEAQLEKSRLLSDRFSAERPKGSFSTLEIQRTEQGDSAMYLCASSFSGRDPHEQFFGPGTRLTVL.

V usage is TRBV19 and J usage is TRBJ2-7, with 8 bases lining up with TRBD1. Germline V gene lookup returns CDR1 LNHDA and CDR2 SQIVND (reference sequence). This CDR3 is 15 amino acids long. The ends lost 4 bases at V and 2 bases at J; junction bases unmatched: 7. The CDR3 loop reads CASSKGGTGAYEQYF. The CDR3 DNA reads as TGTGCCAGTAGTAAAGGAGGGACAGGAGCCTACGAGCAGTACTTC.

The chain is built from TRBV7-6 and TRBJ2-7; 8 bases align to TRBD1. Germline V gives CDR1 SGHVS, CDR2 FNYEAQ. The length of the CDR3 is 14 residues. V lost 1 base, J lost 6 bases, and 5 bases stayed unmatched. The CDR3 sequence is CASSLDRGYSEQYF. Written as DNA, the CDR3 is TGTGCCAGCAGCTTAGACAGGGGGTACTCCGAGCAGTACTTC.

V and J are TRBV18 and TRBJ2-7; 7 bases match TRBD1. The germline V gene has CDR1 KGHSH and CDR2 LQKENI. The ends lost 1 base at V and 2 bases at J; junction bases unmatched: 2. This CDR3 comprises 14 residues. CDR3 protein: CASSPRDSPYEQYF. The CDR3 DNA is TGTGCCAGCTCACCACGGGACAGTCCCTACGAGCAGTACTTC.

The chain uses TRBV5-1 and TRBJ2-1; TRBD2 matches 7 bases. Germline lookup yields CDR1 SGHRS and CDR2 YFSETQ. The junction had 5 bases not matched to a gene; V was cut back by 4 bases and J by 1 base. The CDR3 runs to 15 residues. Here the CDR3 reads CASSLLADSYNEQFF. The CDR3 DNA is TGCGCCAGCAGCCTCCTAGCGGATTCCTACAATGAGCAGTTCTTC.

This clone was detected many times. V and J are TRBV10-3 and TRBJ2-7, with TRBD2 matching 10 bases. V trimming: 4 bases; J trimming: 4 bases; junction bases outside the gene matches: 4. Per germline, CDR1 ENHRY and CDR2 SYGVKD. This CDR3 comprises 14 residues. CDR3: CAISGTSGDYEQYF. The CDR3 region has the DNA TGTGCCATCAGTGGTACTAGCGGGGATTACGAGCAGTACTTC.

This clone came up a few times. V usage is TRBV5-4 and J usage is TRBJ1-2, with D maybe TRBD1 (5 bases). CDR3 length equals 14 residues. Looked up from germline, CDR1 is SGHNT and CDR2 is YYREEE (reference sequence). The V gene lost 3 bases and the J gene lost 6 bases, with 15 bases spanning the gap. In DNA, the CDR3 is TGTGCCAGCAGCTGGGACTTAAGTGTGGATGGCTACACCTTC. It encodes CASSWDLSVDGYTF.

CDR3 in amino acids: CASSPGQVQYF. CDR3 coding DNA: TGTGCCAGCAGTCCCGGACAGGTCCAGTACTTC. The chain joins TRBV12-3 or TRBV12-4 to TRBJ2-5; 7 nucleotides match TRBD1. The V segment lost 5 bases and the J segment 10 bases; nucleotides outside the gene matches: 4. This CDR3 comprises 11 residues.

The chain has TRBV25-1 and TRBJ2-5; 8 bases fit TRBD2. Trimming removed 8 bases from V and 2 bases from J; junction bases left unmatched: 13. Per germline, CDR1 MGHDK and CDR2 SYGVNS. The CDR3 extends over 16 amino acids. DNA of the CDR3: TGTGCCAGCCGGGATAGCGGGACGGGAGAACAAGAGACCCAGTACTTC. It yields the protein CASRDSGTGEQETQYF.

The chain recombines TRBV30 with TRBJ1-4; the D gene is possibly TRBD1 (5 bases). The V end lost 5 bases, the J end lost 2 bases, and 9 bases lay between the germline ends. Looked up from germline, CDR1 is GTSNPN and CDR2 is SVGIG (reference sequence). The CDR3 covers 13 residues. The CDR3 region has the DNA TGTGCCTGGCTCAGGGCTACTAATGAAAAACTGTTTTTT. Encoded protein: CAWLRATNEKLFF.

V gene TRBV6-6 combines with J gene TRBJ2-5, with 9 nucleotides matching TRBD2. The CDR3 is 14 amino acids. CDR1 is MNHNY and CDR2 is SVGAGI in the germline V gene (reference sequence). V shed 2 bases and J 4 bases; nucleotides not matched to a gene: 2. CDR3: CASSYAGGGETQYF. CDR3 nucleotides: TGTGCCAGCAGTTACGCGGGGGGGGGAGAGACCCAGTACTTC.

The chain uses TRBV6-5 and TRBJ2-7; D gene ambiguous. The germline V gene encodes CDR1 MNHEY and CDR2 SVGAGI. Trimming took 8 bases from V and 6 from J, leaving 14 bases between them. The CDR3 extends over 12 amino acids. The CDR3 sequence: CASGFLRGEQYF. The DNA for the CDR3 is TGTGCCAGCGGATTCCTGCGAGGCGAGCAGTACTTC.

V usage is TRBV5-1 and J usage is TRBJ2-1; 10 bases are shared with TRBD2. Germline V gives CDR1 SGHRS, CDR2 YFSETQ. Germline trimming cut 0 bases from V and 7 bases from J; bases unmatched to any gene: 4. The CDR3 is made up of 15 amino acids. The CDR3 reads CASSLETSGINEQFF. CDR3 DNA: TGCGCCAGCAGCTTGGAAACTAGCGGGATAAATGAGCAGTTCTTC.

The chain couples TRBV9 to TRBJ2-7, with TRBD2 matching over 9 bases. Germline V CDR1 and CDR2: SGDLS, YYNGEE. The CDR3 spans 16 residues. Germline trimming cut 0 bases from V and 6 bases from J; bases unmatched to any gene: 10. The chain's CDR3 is CASSVGSSGIYGEQYF. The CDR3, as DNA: TGTGCCAGCAGCGTAGGCTCTAGCGGGATTTACGGCGAGCAGTACTTC.

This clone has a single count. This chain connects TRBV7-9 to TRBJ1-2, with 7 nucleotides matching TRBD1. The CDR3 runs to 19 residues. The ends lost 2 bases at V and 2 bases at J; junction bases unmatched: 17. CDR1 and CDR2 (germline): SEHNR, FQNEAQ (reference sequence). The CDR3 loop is CASSLINGGGTEDNYGYTF. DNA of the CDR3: TGTGCCAGCAGCTTAATCAACGGCGGGGGGACAGAGGACAACTATGGCTACACCTTC.

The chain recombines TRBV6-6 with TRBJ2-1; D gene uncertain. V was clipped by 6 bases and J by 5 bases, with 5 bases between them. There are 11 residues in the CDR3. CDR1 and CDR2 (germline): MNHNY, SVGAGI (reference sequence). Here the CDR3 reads CASRSDNEQFF. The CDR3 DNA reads TGTGCCAGCAGGTCGGACAATGAGCAGTTCTTC.

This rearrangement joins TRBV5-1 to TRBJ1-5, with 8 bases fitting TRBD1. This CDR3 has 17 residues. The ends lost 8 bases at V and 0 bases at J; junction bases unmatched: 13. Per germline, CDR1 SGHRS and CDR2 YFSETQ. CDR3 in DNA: TGCGCCAGTACCACAAGGGGACAGGTGGGTAGCAATCAGCCCCAGCATTTT. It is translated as CASTTRGQVGSNQPQHF.

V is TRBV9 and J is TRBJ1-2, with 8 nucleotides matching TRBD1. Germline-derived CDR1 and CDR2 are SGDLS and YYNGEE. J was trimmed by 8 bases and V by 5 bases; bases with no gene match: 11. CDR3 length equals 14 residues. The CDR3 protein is CASSAGGAIEGYTF. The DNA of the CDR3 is TGTGCCAGCAGTGCAGGGGGCGCGATTGAGGGCTACACCTTC.